This passage covers 14 T cell receptor beta chains from one sample sequenced in a study of shared clonotypes between healthy human individuals. This table comes from immunoSEQ multiplex PCR, and its TCRdb copy is limited to in-frame clones, with some not included. The table includes about 700,000 clones, around 67% detected once. The material sequenced was memory CD4+ T cells sorted from blood. Subset specified: CD45RA-negative fraction. Receptors originate from a woman in her 30s in good health.

V gene TRBV6-1 combines with J gene TRBJ2-7; D call uncertain. The V end lost 4 bases, the J end lost 2 bases, and 9 bases lay between the germline ends. CDR3 size: 13 residues. Germline V gene data show CDR1 as MNHNS and CDR2 as SASEGT. The CDR3 is CASSASATYEQYF. Here the CDR3 DNA reads TGTGCCAGCAGTGCGTCGGCCACCTACGAGCAGTACTTC.

V gene TRBV7-2 combines with J gene TRBJ1-2, with 8 bases that match TRBD1. CDR1 and CDR2 (germline): SGHTA, FQGNSA. This CDR3 spans 17 amino acids. With V trimmed by 1 base and J by 3 bases, 10 bases remained unmatched. In DNA, the CDR3 is TGTGCCAGCAGCTTAGGGCCCCTACCAGGGGGCGACTATGGCTACACCTTC. It specifies CASSLGPLPGGDYGYTF.

This chain connects TRBV15 to TRBJ2-7, with a tentative D call TRBD2 (5 bases). V dropped 0 bases and J dropped 4 bases, with 13 bases sitting between them. The CDR3 has 15 residues. Looked up from germline, CDR1 is LNHNV and CDR2 is YYDKDF (reference sequence). The CDR3 reads CATSRDRLADYEQYF. DNA for the CDR3: TGTGCCACCAGCAGAGACAGGCTAGCAGATTACGAGCAGTACTTC.

The CDR3 reads CASSLVRTAQGQPQHF. The CDR3 nucleotides read TGTGCCAGCAGTTTGGTTAGGACGGCCCAGGGTCAGCCCCAGCATTTT. This rearrangement joins TRBV28 to TRBJ1-5, with D maybe TRBD1 (5 bases). The CDR3 has 16 residues. V lost 3 bases and J 6 bases, leaving 18 bases between the germline ends. CDR1 MDHEN and CDR2 SYDVKM come from the germline V gene.

The chain is built from TRBV11-2 and TRBJ1-2, with D possibly being TRBD1 (6 bases). V shed 5 bases and J shed 4 bases, with 26 bases lying between them. CDR1 and CDR2 (germline): SGHAT, FQNNGV. The CDR3 totals 18 residues. This CDR3 reads CASSLTGRSQGLGYGYTF. In DNA, the CDR3 is TGTGCCAGCAGCCTAACCGGTCGTAGCCAGGGGCTTGGCTATGGCTACACCTTC.

The chain has TRBV28 and TRBJ2-6; TRBD1 might be the D (6 bases). Germline V gene data show CDR1 as MDHEN and CDR2 as SYDVKM. The V end was cut by 6 bases, the J end by 4 bases, with 13 bases between. CDR3 length: 15 residues. The CDR3 protein is CASSPTGLGANVLTF. DNA of the CDR3: TGTGCCAGCAGCCCGACAGGTCTGGGGGCCAACGTCCTGACTTTC.

The chain combines TRBV5-6 with TRBJ2-3; D gene ambiguous. Between the trimmed V and J ends, which lost 4 bases and 1 base, there was a span of 7 bases. The CDR3 is 13 amino acids. CDR1 is SGHDT, CDR2 YYEEEE, per germline. CDR3 loop: CASSLLRTDTQYF. DNA for the CDR3: TGTGCCAGCAGCCTGCTGCGCACAGATACGCAGTATTTT.

A few counts support this clone. This chain uses TRBV7-2 with TRBJ2-7; D call uncertain. Germline loops: CDR1 SGHTA, CDR2 FQGNSA. Between the trimmed V and J ends, which lost 5 bases and 0 bases, there was a span of 11 bases. The CDR3 extends over 14 amino acids. DNA for the CDR3: TGTGCCAGCAGCCCCATGGGCACCTCCTACGAGCAGTACTTC. This translates into CASSPMGTSYEQYF.

The rearrangement uses TRBV29-1 and TRBJ2-1, with D perhaps assigned TRBD1 or TRBD2 (5 bases each). The CDR3 is 14 residues long. Trimming pared 5 bases from V and 4 bases from J, leaving 15 bases between. Germline V CDR1 and CDR2: SQVTM, ANQGSEA. The CDR3 loop is CSVSEGPGYNEQFF. Written as DNA, the CDR3 is TGCAGCGTTTCCGAGGGGCCGGGATACAATGAGCAGTTCTTC.

The gene calls are TRBV5-4 and TRBJ1-1; TRBD1 aligns across 10 bases. CDR1 is SGHNT and CDR2 is YYREEE in the germline V gene (reference sequence). The CDR3 covers 16 residues. J gave up 1 base and V 5 bases, and 8 bases lay outside the gene matches. DNA of the CDR3: TGTGCCAGCAGTTCCGGACAGGGGGTTCGGAACACTGAAGCTTTCTTT. Translated, it gives CASSSGQGVRNTEAFF.

As to this clone: The sample holds other DNA sequences that translate to the same CDR3. The chain combines TRBV11-2 with TRBJ2-1; 8 bases align to TRBD2. CDR3 length: 15 residues. Losses at the gene ends were 5 bases for V and 0 bases for J; bases not matched to a gene: 3. CDR1 is SGHAT, CDR2 FQNNGV, per germline. The chain's CDR3 is CASSPSGSSYNEQFF. CDR3 nucleotide sequence: TGTGCCAGCAGCCCCAGCGGGAGCTCCTACAATGAGCAGTTCTTC. Full variable domain (remainder filled in from reference TRBV11-2 and TRBJ2-1): EAGVAQSPRYKIIEKRQSVAFWCNPISGHATLYWYQQILGQGPKLLIQFQNNGVVDDSQLPKDRFSAERLKGVDSTLKIQPAKLEDSAVYLCASSPSGSSYNEQFFGPGTRLTVL.

This clone was seen a handful of times. The gene calls are TRBV7-9 and TRBJ1-1; 7 bases agree with TRBD1. CDR1 and CDR2 from the germline V gene are SEHNR and FQNEAQ (reference sequence). Trimming cost V 4 bases and J 5 bases; bases outside gene matches: 10. The CDR3 loop spans 15 amino acids. The CDR3 is CASSSTGTVVTEAFF. Here the CDR3 DNA reads TGTGCCAGCAGCTCAACCGGGACAGTGGTAACTGAAGCTTTCTTT.

The rearrangement links TRBV11-2 to TRBJ1-5; 10 nucleotides align to TRBD1. Germline V CDR1 and CDR2: SGHAT, FQNNGV. The CDR3 runs to 15 residues. Germline trimming cut 3 bases from V and 7 bases from J; bases unmatched to any gene: 6. The CDR3 is CASSFGTGVSQPQHF. In nucleotides, the CDR3 is TGTGCCAGCAGCTTCGGGACAGGGGTTTCACAGCCCCAGCATTTT.

The chain uses TRBV2 and TRBJ2-3; D remains unclear. The CDR3 is made up of 13 amino acids. The V end was cut by 7 bases, the J end by 0 bases, with 8 bases between. CDR1 is SNHLY and CDR2 is FYNNEI in the germline V gene. The DNA for the CDR3 is TGTGCCAGCATAGTAATTAGCACAGATACGCAGTATTTT. It is translated as CASIVISTDTQYF.